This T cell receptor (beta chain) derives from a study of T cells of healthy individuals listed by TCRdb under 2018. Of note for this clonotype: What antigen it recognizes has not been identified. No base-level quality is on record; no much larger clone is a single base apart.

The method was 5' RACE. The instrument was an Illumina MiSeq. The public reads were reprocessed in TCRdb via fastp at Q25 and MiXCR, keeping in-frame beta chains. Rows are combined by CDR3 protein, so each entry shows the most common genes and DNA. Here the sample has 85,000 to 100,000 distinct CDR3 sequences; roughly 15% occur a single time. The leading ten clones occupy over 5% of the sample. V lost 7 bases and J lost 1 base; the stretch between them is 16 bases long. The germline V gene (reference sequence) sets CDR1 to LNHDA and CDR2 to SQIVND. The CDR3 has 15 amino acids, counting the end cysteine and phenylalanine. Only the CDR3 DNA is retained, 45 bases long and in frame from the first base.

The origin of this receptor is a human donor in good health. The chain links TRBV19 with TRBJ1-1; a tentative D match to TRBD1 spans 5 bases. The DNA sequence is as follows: TGTGCCAGTACCCACAGCGGGGGAACGAACACTGAAGCTTTCTTT. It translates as CASTHSGGTNTEAFF.